The 8 T cell receptor beta chains presented below share a single source sample, sequenced in a study of T cell responses to AZD1222 COVID-19 vaccine. Clones were sequenced by immunoSEQ multiplex PCR, and TCRdb holds only the in-frame ones, with some missing. The sample has roughly 150,000 clones, roughly 90% seen once. The material sequenced was peripheral blood, taken 28 days after the second AZD1222 dose. The receptors stem from an adult who received the AZD1222 COVID-19 vaccine.

The CDR3 here is CASSSHVTSVENEQYF. DNA for the CDR3: TGTGCCAGCAGCTCCCACGTAACATCAGTAGAGAACGAGCAGTACTTC. The chain links TRBV7-9 to TRBJ2-7; no reliable D call. In germline, CDR1 is SEHNR, CDR2 FQNEAQ (reference sequence). This CDR3 spans 16 amino acids. V was trimmed by 4 bases and J by 5 bases, leaving 21 bases between them.

The chain uses TRBV10-3 and TRBJ2-1, with a tentative D call TRBD2 (7 bases). Germline CDR1 ENHRY, CDR2 SYGVKD. With 6 bases removed from V and 5 bases from J, the gap between germline ends came to 17 bases. The CDR3 runs to 15 residues. The chain's CDR3 is CAIRDWGGPNNEQFF. For the CDR3, the DNA is TGTGCCATCAGGGACTGGGGGGGGCCCAACAATGAGCAGTTCTTC.

The chain has TRBV20-1 and TRBJ2-3; D unclear. The CDR3 is made up of 11 amino acids. Trimming stripped 2 bases from V and 3 bases from J, with 3 bases between. The germline V gene has CDR1 DFQATT and CDR2 SNEGSKA (reference sequence). This CDR3 reads CSARTTDTQYF. In nucleotides, the CDR3 is TGCAGTGCTAGAACAACAGATACGCAGTATTTT.

The genes are TRBV5-6 and TRBJ1-2; the match to TRBD1 covers 9 bases. The CDR3 contains 15 residues. V lost 4 bases to trimming and J lost 2 bases; unmatched junction nucleotides: 6. Germline CDR1 SGHDT, CDR2 YYEEEE. For the CDR3, the DNA is TGTGCCAGCAGCCAACCGGGACAGGGCAACTATGGCTACACCTTC. This encodes CASSQPGQGNYGYTF.

The V gene is TRBV5-1, the J gene TRBJ2-1; possibly TRBD1 or TRBD2 for D (6 bases each). The CDR3 runs 15 residues. The germline V gene encodes CDR1 SGHRS and CDR2 YFSETQ. The germline V and J ends were trimmed by 2 bases and 3 bases, with 12 bases remaining between them. CDR3 region: CASSFEGGGYNEQFF. The CDR3 nucleotides read TGCGCCAGCAGCTTCGAAGGAGGGGGCTACAATGAGCAGTTCTTC.

In DNA form, the CDR3 reads TGTGCCAGTAGTATCCAGGGGGATACGCAGTATTTT. Its translation is CASSIQGDTQYF. The chain carries TRBV19 and TRBJ2-3, with D tentatively TRBD1 (6 bases). The CDR3 has 12 residues. The ends were cut back, 3 bases at V and 6 bases at J, with 7 bases in the middle. CDR1 and CDR2 (germline): LNHDA, SQIVND (reference sequence).

This chain uses TRBV19 with TRBJ2-2; a possible D gene is TRBD2 (7 bases). The V and J ends lost 3 bases and 4 bases respectively, with 12 bases between them. Germline CDR1 LNHDA, CDR2 SQIVND (reference sequence). The CDR3 length is 15 residues. The CDR3 DNA reads TGTGCCAGTAGTATGGGGGGGCCGGGCACCGGGGAGCTGTTTTTT. Residues: CASSMGGPGTGELFF.

This chain uses TRBV4-1 with TRBJ1-1; D is unresolved. The germline V and J ends were trimmed by 4 bases and 0 bases, with 12 bases remaining between them. The CDR3 is 15 residues long. Germline V CDR1 and CDR2: MGHRA, YSYEKL. CDR3 DNA sequence: TGCGCCAGCAGCCTTAGACACCAAATGAACACTGAAGCTTTCTTT. Translating it yields CASSLRHQMNTEAFF.